Listed below are T cell receptor beta chains from one sample, sequenced in a study of blood T cell repertoires in COVID-19. The table came from immunoSEQ multiplex PCR; TCRdb's copy has only in-frame clones and leaves some out. The sample holds 90,000 to 150,000 clones; around three quarters are singletons and the top ten take around 3.9%. The sequenced material came from peripheral blood. The receptors were gathered from a woman of 80 years or more with acute or convalescent COVID-19. Each CDR3 is given with its conserved first and last residue. A D gene is named only where the DNA matches it firmly. For some rows the clone size is stated as once, few or many, or as a class when expanded; others skip it.

clone_size	v_call	j_call	cdr3_length	d_call	cdr3_aa	cdr3_nt
-	TRBV9	TRBJ1-2	15	-	CASSQWGDPNYGYTF	TGTGCCAGCAGCCAGTGGGGAGATCCTAACTATGGCTACACCTTC
-	TRBV19	TRBJ1-4	15	-	CASSTPGGSREKLFF	TGTGCCAGTAGTACCCCCGGGGGGTCAAGAGAAAAACTGTTTTTT
-	TRBV11-2	TRBJ1-1	13	-	CASSLAGTPQIFF	TGTGCCAGCAGCTTGGCCGGGACTCCCCAGATATTCTTT
-	TRBV30	TRBJ2-7	14	TRBD1	CAWAPRDRSYEQYF	TGTGCCTGGGCCCCCCGGGACAGGTCCTACGAGCAGTACTTC
-	TRBV19	TRBJ1-1	16	TRBD1	CASYGGRGRGSSEAFF	TGTGCCAGTTATGGGGGCAGGGGGCGCGGTTCGTCTGAAGCTTTCTTT
-	TRBV25-1	TRBJ1-6	16	TRBD1	CASSGLSGTGHSPLHF	TGTGCCAGCAGTGGATTATCCGGGACAGGGCATTCACCCCTCCACTTT
-	TRBV2	TRBJ2-1	14	-	CASSEENSVNEQFF	TGTGCCAGCAGTGAAGAGAATAGCGTTAATGAGCAGTTCTTC
-	TRBV27	TRBJ2-2	15	-	CASRRGPSDTGELFF	TGTGCCAGCAGGCGGGGGCCCTCTGACACCGGGGAGCTGTTTTTT
-	TRBV9	TRBJ2-7	14	TRBD2	CASSVQGGEGEQYF	TGTGCCAGCAGCGTCCAGGGAGGGGAGGGCGAGCAGTACTTC
few	TRBV2	TRBJ1-5	15	-	CASSVGQGGYQPQHF	TGTGCCAGCAGTGTGGGCCAGGGAGGTTATCAGCCCCAGCATTTT
-	TRBV21-1	TRBJ2-7	16	-	CASSPKPQRELDEQYF	TGTGCCAGCAGCCCTAAACCCCAGCGGGAGTTGGACGAGCAGTACTTC
-	TRBV27	TRBJ1-1	14	-	CASSPTVWHTEAFF	TGTGCCAGCAGCCCGACAGTTTGGCACACTGAAGCTTTCTTT
-	TRBV7-2	TRBJ2-7	13	-	CASSRSGAGEQYF	TGTGCCAGCAGCCGATCGGGAGCCGGGGAGCAGTACTTC
-	TRBV6-4	TRBJ2-4	13	TRBD2	CASSDSWGGIQYF	TGTGCCAGCAGTGACTCGTGGGGGGGGATTCAGTACTTC
once	TRBV19	TRBJ1-5	14	TRBD1	CASSIAGGHQPQHF	TGTGCCAGTAGTATAGCAGGGGGCCATCAGCCCCAGCATTTT
-	TRBV9	TRBJ2-2	17	TRBD2	CASSVGSLAVNTGELFF	TGTGCCAGCAGCGTAGGCAGTCTAGCGGTGAACACCGGGGAGCTGTTTTTT
once	TRBV3-1/TRBV3-2	TRBJ2-1	17	TRBD2	CASSHRLLASSYNEQFF	TGTGCCAGCAGCCACCGACTACTAGCGAGCTCCTACAATGAGCAGTTCTTC
-	TRBV15	TRBJ2-2	17	TRBD2	CATSRLAGGFITGELFF	TGTGCCACCAGCAGACTAGCGGGAGGGTTTATTACCGGGGAGCTGTTTTTT
-	TRBV19	TRBJ2-7	15	TRBD1	CASSFTGTGDYEQYF	TGTGCCAGTAGTTTCACCGGGACAGGGGACTACGAGCAGTACTTC
-	TRBV6-1	TRBJ1-1	13	-	CASSEVPGTEAFF	TGTGCCAGCAGTGAAGTCCCCGGGACTGAAGCTTTCTTT
-	TRBV25-1	TRBJ1-2	14	TRBD1	CASSAVAGGVGYTF	TGTGCCAGCAGTGCTGTCGCAGGGGGTGTCGGCTACACCTTC
-	TRBV7-9	TRBJ2-7	14	TRBD1	CASSLSQGVHEQYF	TGTGCCAGCAGCTTATCCCAGGGGGTCCACGAGCAGTACTTC
-	TRBV6-2/TRBV6-3	TRBJ1-2	13	-	CASSPGPDYGYTF	TGTGCCAGCAGCCCGGGGCCCGACTATGGCTACACCTTC
-	TRBV28	TRBJ1-4	15	-	CASSSLGSPNEKLFF	TGTGCCAGCAGTTCCCTGGGGAGCCCCAATGAAAAACTGTTTTTT